The T cell receptor beta chain under discussion was sequenced for a study of T cell repertoires in MIS-A myocarditis. The assay was immunoSEQ multiplex PCR, and TCRdb's table has in-frame clones only and misses some. The top ten hold 29% of the sample, which has around 12,000 clones, approximately 80% seen once. There are 13 residues in the CDR3. CDR1 is SEHNR, CDR2 FQNEAQ, per germline (reference sequence). The germline V and J ends were trimmed by 5 bases and 0 bases, with 7 bases remaining between them. The sequence derives from a man younger than 30 with fulminant myocarditis from multisystem inflammatory syndrome in adults (MIS-A) after COVID-19. The chain is built from TRBV7-9 and TRBJ2-5, with D unclear. The sequencing sample was made of right ventricle heart tissue obtained at autopsy. CDR3 sequence (DNA): TGTGCCAGCAGCCCGGAAAACCAAGAGACCCAGTACTTC. Its translation: CASSPENQETQYF.